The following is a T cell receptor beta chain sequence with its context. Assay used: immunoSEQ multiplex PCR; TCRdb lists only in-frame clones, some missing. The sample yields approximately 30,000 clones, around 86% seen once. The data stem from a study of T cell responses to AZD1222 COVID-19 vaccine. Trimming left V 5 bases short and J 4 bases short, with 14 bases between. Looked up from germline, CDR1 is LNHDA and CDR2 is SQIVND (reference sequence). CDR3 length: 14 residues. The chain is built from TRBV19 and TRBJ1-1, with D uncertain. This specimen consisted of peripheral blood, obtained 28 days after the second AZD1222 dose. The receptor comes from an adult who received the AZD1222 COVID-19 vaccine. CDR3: CASSRLGEGTEAFF. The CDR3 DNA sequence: TGTGCCAGTAGTCGACTCGGGGAGGGCACTGAAGCTTTCTTT. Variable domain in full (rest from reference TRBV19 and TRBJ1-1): DGGITQSPKYLFRKEGQNVTLSCEQNLNHDAMYWYRQDPGQGLRLIYYSQIVNDFQKGDIAEGYSVSREKKESFPLTVTSAQKNPTAFYLCASSRLGEGTEAFFGQGTRLTVV.